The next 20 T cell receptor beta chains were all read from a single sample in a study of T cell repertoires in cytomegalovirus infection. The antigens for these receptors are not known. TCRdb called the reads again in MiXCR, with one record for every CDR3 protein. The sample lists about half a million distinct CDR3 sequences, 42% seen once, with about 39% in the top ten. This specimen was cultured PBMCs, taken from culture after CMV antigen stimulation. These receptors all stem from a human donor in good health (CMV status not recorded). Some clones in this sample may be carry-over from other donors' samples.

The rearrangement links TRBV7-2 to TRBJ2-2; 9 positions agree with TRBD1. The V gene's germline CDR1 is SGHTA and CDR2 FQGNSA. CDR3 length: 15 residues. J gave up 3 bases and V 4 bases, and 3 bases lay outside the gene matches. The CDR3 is CASSSGQGYTGELFF. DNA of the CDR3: TGTGCCAGCAGCTCAGGACAGGGGTACACCGGGGAGCTGTTTTTT.

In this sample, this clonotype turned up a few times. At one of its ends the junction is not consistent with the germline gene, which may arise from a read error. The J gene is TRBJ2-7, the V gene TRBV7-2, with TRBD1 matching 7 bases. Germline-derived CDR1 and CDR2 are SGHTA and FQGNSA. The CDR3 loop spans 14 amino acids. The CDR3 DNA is TGTGCCAGCAGCCAAGGGGGCTTCCCGAGAGGTCTTTCTTGG. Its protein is CASSQGGFPRGLSW.

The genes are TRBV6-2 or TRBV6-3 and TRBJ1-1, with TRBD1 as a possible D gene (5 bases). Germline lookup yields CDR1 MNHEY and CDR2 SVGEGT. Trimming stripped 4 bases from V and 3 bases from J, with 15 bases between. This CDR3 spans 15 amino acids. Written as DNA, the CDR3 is TGTGCCAGCAGTTGGGGCGACAGACCAGACACTGAAGCTTTCTTT. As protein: CASSWGDRPDTEAFF.

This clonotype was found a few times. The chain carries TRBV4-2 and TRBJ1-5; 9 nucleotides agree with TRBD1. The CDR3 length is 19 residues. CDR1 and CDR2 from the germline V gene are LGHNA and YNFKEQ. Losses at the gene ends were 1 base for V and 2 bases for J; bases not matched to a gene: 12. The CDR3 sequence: CASSQASGTGRFGNQPQHF. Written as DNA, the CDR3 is TGTGCCAGCAGCCAAGCGTCCGGGACAGGGAGGTTTGGCAATCAGCCCCAGCATTTT.

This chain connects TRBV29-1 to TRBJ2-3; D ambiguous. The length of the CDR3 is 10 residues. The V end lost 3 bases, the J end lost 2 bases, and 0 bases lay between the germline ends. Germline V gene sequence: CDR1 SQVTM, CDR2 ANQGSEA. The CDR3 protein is CSVDTDTQYF. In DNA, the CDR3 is TGCAGCGTTGACACAGATACGCAGTATTTT.

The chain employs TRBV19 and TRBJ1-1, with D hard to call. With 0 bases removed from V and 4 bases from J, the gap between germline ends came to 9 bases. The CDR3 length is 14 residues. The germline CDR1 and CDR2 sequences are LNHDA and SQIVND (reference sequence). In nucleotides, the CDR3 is TGTGCCAGTAGTATAGATCACGGTGGCACTGAAGCTTTCTTT. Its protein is CASSIDHGGTEAFF.

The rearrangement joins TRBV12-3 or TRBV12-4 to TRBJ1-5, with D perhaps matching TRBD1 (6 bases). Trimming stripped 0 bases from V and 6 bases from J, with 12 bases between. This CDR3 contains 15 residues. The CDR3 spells CASSLARGGSQPQHF. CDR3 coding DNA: TGTGCCAGCAGTTTAGCGCGGGGGGGCTCTCAGCCCCAGCATTTT.

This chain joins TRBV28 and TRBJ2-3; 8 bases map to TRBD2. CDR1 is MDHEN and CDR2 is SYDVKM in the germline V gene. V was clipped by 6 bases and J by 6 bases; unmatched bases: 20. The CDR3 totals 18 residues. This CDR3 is CASSPLGGSGGRRDTQYF. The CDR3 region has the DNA TGTGCCAGCAGCCCCCTAGGGGGGAGCGGGGGCCGGAGGGATACGCAGTATTTT. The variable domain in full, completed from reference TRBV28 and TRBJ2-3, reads DVKVTQSSRYLVKRTGEKVFLECVQDMDHENMFWYRQDPGLGLRLIYFSYDVKMKEKGDIPEGYSVSREKKERFSLILESASTNQTSMYLCASSPLGGSGGRRDTQYFGPGTRLTVL.

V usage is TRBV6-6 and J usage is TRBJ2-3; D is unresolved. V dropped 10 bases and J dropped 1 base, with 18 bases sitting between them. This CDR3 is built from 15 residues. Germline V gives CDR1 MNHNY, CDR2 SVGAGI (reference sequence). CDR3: CATPLRYSGTDTQYF. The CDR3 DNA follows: TGTGCCACCCCTCTCCGGTACTCTGGCACAGATACGCAGTATTTT.

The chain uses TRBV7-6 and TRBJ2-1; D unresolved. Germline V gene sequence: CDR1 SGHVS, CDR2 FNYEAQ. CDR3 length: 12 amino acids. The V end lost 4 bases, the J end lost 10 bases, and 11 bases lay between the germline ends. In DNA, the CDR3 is TGTGCCAGCAGCTCCCTGATGGGAGAGCAGTTCTTC. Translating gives CASSSLMGEQFF. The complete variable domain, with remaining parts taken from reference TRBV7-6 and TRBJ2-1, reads GAGVSQSPRYKVTKRGQDVALRCDPISGHVSLYWYRQALGQGPEFLTYFNYEAQQDKSGLPNDRFSAERPEGSISTLTIQRTEQRDSAMYRCASSSLMGEQFFGPGTRLTVL.

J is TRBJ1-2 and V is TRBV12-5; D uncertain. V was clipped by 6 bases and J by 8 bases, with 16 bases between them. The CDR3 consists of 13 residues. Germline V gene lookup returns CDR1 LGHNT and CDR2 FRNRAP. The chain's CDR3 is CASGPPNGGGYTF. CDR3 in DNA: TGTGCTAGTGGCCCCCCGAACGGTGGGGGCTACACCTTC.

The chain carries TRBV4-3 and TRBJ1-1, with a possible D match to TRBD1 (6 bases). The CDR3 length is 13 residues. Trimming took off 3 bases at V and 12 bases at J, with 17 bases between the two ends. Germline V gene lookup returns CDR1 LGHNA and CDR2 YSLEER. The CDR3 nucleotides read TGCGCCAGCAGCCAGGTAGGCAACAGGGTCACTTTCTTT. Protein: CASSQVGNRVTFF.

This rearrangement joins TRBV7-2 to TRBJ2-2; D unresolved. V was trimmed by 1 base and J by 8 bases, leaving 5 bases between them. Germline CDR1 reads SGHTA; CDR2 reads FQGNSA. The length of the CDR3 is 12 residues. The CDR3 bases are TGTGCCAGCAGCTTAGATCGGGGGGAGCTGTTTTTT. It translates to CASSLDRGELFF.

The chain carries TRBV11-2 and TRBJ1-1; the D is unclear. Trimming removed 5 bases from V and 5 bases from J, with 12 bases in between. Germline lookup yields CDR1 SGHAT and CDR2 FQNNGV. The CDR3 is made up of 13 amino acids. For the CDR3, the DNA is TGTGCCAGCAGCCGCAACTACGGGACTGAAGCTTTCTTT. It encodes CASSRNYGTEAFF. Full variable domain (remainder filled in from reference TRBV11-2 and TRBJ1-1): EAGVAQSPRYKIIEKRQSVAFWCNPISGHATLYWYQQILGQGPKLLIQFQNNGVVDDSQLPKDRFSAERLKGVDSTLKIQPAKLEDSAVYLCASSRNYGTEAFFGQGTRLTVV.

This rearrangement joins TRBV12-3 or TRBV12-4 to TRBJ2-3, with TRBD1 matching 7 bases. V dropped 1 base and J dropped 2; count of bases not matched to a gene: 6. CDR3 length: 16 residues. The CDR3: CASSLELDRTTDTQYF. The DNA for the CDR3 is TGTGCCAGCAGTTTAGAGCTGGACAGGACCACAGATACGCAGTATTTT.

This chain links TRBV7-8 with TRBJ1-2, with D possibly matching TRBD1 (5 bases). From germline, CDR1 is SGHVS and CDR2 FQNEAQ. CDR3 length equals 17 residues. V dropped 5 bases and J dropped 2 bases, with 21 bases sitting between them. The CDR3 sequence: CASSPPREGLGNYGYTF. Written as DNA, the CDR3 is TGTGCCAGCAGCCCACCCAGGGAGGGACTGGGCAACTATGGCTACACCTTC.

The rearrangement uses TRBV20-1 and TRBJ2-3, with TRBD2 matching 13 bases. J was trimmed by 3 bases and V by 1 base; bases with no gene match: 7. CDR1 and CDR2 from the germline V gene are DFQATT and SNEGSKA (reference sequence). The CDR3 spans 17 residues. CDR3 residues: CSARGGLAGKRTDTQYF. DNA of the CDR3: TGCAGTGCTAGAGGGGGACTAGCGGGAAAAAGGACAGATACGCAGTATTTT.

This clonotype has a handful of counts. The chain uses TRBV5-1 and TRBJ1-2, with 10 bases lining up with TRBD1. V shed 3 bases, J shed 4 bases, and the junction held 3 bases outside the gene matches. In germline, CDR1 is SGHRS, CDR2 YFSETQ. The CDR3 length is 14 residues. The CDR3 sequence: CASSSGQGTYGYTF. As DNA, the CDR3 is TGCGCCAGCAGCTCGGGACAGGGGACCTATGGCTACACCTTC. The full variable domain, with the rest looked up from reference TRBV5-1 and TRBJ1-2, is KAGVTQTPRYLIKTRGQQVTLSCSPISGHRSVSWYQQTPGQGLQFLFEYFSETQRNKGNFPGRFSGRQFSNSRSEMNVSTLELGDSALYLCASSSGQGTYGYTFGSGTRLTVV.

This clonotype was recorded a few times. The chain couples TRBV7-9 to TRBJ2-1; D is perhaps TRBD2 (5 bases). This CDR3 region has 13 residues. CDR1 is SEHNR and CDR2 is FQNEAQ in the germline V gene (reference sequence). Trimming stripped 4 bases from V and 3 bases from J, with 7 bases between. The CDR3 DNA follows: TGTGCCAGCAGCTCCCGGGACTACAATGAGCAGTTCTTC. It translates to CASSSRDYNEQFF.

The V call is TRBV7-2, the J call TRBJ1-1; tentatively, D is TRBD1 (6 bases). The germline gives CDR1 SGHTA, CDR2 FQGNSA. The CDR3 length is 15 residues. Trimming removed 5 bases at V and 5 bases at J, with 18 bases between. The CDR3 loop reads CASSPGRQGWTEAFF. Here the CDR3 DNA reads TGTGCCAGCAGCCCCGGGCGTCAGGGGTGGACTGAAGCTTTCTTT.